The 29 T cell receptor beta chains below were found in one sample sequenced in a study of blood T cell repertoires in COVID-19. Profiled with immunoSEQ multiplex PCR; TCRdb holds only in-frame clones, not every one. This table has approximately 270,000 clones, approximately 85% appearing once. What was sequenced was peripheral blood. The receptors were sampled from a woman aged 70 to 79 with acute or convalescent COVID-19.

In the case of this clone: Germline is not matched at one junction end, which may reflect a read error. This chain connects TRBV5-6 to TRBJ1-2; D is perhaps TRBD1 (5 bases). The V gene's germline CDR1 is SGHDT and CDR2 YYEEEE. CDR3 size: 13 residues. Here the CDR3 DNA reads TGTGCCAGCAGTTTCCAGGGTAACGATGGCTACACCTTC. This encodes CASSFQGNDGYTF.

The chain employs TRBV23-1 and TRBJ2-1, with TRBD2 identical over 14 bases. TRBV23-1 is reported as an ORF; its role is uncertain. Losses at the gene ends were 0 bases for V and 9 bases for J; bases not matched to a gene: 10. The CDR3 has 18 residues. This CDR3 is CASSQSGSTSGGASEQFF. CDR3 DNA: TGCGCCAGCAGTCAATCCGGGTCGACTAGCGGGGGGGCGAGTGAGCAGTTCTTC.

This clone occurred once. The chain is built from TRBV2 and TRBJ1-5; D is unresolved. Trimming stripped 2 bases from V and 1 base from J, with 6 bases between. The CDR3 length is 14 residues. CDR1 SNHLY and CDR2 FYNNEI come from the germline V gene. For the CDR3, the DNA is TGTGCCAGCAGTGAAAGCCTGAGCAATCAGCCCCAGCATTTT. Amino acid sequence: CASSESLSNQPQHF. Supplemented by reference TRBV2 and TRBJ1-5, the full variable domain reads EPEVTQTPSHQVTQMGQEVILRCVPISNHLYFYWYRQILGQKVEFLVSFYNNEISEKSEIFDDQFSVERPDGSNFTLKIRSTKLEDSAMYFCASSESLSNQPQHFGDGTRLSIL.

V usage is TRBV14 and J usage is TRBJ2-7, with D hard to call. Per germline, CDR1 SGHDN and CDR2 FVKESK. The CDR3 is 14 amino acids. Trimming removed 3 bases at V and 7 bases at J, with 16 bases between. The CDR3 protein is CASSHRRQTREQYF. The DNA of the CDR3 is TGTGCCAGCAGCCACCGAAGACAAACCCGGGAGCAGTACTTC. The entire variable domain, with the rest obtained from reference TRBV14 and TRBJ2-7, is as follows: EAGVTQFPSHSVIEKGQTVTLRCDPISGHDNLYWYRRVMGKEIKFLLHFVKESKQDESGMPNNRFLAERTGGTYSTLKVQPAELEDSGVYFCASSHRRQTREQYFGPGTRLTVT.

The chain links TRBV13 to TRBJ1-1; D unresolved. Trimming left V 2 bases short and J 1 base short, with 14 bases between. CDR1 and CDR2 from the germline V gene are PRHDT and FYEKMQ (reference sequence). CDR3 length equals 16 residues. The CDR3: CASSLLHLYGNTEAFF. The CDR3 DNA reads TGTGCCAGCAGCTTACTGCACCTTTACGGGAACACTGAAGCTTTCTTT.

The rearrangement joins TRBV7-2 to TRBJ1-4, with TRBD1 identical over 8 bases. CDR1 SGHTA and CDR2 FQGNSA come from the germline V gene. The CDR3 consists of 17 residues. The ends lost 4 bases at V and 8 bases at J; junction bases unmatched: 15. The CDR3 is CASSSPINRGVGEKLFF. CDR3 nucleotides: TGTGCCAGCAGCTCGCCAATTAACAGGGGGGTGGGGGAAAAACTGTTTTTT.

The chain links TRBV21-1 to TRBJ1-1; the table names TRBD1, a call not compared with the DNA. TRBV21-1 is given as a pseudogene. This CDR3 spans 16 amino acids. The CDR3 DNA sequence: TGTGCCAGCAGCAAAGGTCTTGGACAGGCGGGACCGGAGGCTTTCTTT. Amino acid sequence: CASSKGLGQAGPEAFF.

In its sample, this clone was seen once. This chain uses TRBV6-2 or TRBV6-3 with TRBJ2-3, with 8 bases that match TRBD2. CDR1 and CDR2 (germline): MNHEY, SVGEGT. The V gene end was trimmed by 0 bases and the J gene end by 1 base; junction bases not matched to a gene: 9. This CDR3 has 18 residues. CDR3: CASSYSSISGARTDTQYF. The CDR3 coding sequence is TGTGCCAGCAGTTACTCTTCCATTAGCGGGGCCCGCACAGATACGCAGTATTTT.

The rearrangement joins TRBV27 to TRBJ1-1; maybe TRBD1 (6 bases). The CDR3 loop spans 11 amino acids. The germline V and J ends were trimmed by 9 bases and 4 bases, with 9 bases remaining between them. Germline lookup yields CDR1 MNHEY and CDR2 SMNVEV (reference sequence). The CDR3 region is CARRGCTEAFF. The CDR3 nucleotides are TGTGCCAGAAGGGGGTGCACTGAAGCTTTCTTT.

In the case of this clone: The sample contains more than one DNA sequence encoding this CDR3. For the CDR3, the DNA is TGTGCCAGCAGCCCCTCGGGGTCTGGAAACACCATATATTTT. Amino acids: CASSPSGSGNTIYF. The V call is TRBV9, the J call TRBJ1-3; D remains unclear. V lost 4 bases, J lost 1 base, and 9 bases lay in between. The CDR3 is 14 amino acids. Germline CDR1 and CDR2: SGDLS and YYNGEE.

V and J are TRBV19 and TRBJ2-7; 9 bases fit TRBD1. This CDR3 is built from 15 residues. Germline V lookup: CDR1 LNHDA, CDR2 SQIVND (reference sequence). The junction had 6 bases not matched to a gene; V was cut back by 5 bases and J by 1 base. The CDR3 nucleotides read TGTGCCAGTAGTCCCCATGGGACAGGGTCCTACGAGCAGTACTTC. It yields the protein CASSPHGTGSYEQYF.

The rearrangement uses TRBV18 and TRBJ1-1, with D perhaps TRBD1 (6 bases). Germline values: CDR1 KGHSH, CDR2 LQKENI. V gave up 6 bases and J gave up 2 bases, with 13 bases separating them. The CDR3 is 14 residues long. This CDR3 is CASSLDRYNTEAFF. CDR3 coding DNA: TGTGCCAGCTCGCTCGACAGGTATAACACTGAAGCTTTCTTT. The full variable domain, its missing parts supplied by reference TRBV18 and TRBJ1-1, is NAGVMQNPRHLVRRRGQEARLRCSPMKGHSHVYWYRQLPEEGLKFMVYLQKENIIDESGMPKERFSAEFPKEGPSILRIQQVVRGDSAAYFCASSLDRYNTEAFFGQGTRLTVV.

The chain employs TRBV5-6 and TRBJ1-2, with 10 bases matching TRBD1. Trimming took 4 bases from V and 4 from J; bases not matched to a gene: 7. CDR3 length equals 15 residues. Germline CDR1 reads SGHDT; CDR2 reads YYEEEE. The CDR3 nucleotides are TGTGCCAGCAGCATCGGGACAGGGGAGCTCTATGGCTACACCTTC. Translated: CASSIGTGELYGYTF.

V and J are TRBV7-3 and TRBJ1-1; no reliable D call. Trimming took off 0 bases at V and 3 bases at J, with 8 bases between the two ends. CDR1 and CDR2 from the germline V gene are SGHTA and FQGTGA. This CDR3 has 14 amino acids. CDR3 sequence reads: CASSLTSRDTEAFF. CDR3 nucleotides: TGTGCCAGCAGCTTAACGTCACGGGACACTGAAGCTTTCTTT.

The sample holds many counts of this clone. The CDR3 bases are TGTGCCAGCGGGAAGACAGGGTGGGTCGAGTCTTTCTTT. Translation gives CASGKTGWVESFF. The chain recombines TRBV25-1 with TRBJ1-1; TRBD1 matches at 7 bases. V was pared by 8 bases and J by 12 bases, with 15 bases of the junction left unmatched. The CDR3 is 13 amino acids. CDR1 and CDR2 from the germline V gene are MGHDK and SYGVNS. The variable domain in full, with the rest retrieved from reference TRBV25-1 and TRBJ1-1, is EADIYQTPRYLVIGTGKKITLECSQTMGHDKMYWYQQDPGMELHLIHYSYGVNSTEKGDLSSESTVSRIRTEHFPLTLESARPSHTSQYLCASGKTGWVESFFGQGTRLTVV.

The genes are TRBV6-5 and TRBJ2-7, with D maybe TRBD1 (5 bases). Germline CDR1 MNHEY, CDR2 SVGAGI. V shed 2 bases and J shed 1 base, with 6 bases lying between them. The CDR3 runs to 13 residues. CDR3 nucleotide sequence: TGTGCCAGCAGTTACGGGGCGTCCTACGAGCAGTACTTC. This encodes CASSYGASYEQYF.

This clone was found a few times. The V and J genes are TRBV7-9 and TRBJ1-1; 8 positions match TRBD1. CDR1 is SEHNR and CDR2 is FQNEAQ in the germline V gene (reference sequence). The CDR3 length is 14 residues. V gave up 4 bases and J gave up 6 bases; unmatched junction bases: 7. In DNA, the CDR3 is TGTGCCAGCAGCTCCAGACAGGGGAGGGCTGAAGCTTTCTTT. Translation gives CASSSRQGRAEAFF. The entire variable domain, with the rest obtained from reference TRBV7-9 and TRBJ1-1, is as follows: DTGVSQNPRHKITKRGQNVTFRCDPISEHNRLYWYRQTLGQGPEFLTYFQNEAQLEKSRLLSDRFSAERPKGSFSTLEIQRTEQGDSAMYLCASSSRQGRAEAFFGQGTRLTVV.

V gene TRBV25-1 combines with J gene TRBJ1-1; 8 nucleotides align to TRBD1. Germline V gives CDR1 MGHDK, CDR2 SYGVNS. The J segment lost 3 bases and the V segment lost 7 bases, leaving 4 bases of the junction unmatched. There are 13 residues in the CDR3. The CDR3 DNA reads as TGTGCCAGCATCCAGGGGGCCGACACTGAAGCTTTCTTT. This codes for CASIQGADTEAFF.

CDR3 in amino acids: CAWSTQPGNEQFF. The CDR3 bases are TGTGCCTGGAGTACCCAACCCGGGAATGAGCAGTTCTTC. This chain connects TRBV30 to TRBJ2-1; D ambiguous. Trimming cost V 2 bases and J 7 bases, with 12 bases left between them. Germline values: CDR1 GTSNPN, CDR2 SVGIG (reference sequence). There are 13 residues in the CDR3.

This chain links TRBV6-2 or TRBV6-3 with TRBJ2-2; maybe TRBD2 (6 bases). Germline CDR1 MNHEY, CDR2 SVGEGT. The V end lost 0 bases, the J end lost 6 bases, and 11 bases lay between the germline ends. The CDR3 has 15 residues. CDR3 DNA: TGTGCCAGCAGTTACTCGAGGGCTAGCGCCGGGGAGCTGTTTTTT. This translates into CASSYSRASAGELFF.

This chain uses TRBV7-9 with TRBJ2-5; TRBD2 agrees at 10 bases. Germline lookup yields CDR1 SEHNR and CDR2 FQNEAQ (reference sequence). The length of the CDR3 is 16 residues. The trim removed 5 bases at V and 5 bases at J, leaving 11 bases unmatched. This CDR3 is CASSPTASGGGETQYF. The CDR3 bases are TGTGCCAGCAGCCCGACCGCTAGCGGGGGAGGGGAGACCCAGTACTTC.

DNA of the CDR3: TGTGCCAGCAGCTTAGGGGGCTCCGCGATGAACACTGAAGCTTTCTTT. This codes for CASSLGGSAMNTEAFF. The chain employs TRBV7-6 and TRBJ1-1; possible D gene TRBD1, 5 bases. This CDR3 contains 16 residues. V was cut by 1 base and J by 0 bases, with 12 bases left in between. Per germline, CDR1 SGHVS and CDR2 FNYEAQ.

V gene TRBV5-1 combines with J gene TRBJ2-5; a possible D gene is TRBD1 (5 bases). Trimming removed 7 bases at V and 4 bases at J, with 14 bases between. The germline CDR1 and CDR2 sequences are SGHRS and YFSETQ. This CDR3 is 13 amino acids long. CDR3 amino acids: CASGYGRGETQYF. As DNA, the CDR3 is TGCGCCAGCGGGTATGGTAGGGGAGAGACCCAGTACTTC.

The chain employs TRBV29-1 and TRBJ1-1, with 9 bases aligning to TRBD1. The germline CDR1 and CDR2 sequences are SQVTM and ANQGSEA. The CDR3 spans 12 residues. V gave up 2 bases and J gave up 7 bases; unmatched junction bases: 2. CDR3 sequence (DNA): TGCAGCGTTGAACCGGGACAGGGTGAAGCTTTCTTT. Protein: CSVEPGQGEAFF.

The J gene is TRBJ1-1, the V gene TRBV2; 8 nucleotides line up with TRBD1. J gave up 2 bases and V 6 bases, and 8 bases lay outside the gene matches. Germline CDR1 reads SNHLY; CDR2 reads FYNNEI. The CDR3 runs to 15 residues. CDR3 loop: CASRDRTGGNTEAFF. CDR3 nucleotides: TGTGCCAGCAGGGATCGTACAGGGGGAAACACTGAAGCTTTCTTT.

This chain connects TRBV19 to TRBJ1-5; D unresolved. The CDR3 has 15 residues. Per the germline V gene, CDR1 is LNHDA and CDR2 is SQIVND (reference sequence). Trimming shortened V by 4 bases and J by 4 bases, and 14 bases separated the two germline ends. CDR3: CASSTLPGRNQPQHF. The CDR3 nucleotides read TGTGCCAGTAGTACCTTGCCCGGTCGGAATCAGCCCCAGCATTTT.

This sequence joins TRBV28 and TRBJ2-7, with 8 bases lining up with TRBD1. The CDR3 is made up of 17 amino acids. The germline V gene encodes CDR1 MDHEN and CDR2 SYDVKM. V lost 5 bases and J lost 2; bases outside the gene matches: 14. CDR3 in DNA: TGTGCCAGCAGTCGCTACACCACCGGGACAGGCCCCTACGAGCAGTACTTC. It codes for CASSRYTTGTGPYEQYF.

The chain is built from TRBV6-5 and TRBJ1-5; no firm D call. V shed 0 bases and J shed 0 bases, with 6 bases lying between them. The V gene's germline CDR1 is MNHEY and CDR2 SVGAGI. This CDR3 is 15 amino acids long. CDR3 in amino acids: CASSYSYRSNQPQHF. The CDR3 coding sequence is TGTGCCAGCAGTTACTCCTACCGTAGCAATCAGCCCCAGCATTTT.

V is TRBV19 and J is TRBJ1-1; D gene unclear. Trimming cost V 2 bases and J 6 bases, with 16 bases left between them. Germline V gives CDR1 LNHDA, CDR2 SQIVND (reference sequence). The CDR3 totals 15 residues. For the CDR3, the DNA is TGTGCCAGTAGTATATTAAGAGGGAGAGAGGCTGAAGCTTTCTTT. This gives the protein CASSILRGREAEAFF.